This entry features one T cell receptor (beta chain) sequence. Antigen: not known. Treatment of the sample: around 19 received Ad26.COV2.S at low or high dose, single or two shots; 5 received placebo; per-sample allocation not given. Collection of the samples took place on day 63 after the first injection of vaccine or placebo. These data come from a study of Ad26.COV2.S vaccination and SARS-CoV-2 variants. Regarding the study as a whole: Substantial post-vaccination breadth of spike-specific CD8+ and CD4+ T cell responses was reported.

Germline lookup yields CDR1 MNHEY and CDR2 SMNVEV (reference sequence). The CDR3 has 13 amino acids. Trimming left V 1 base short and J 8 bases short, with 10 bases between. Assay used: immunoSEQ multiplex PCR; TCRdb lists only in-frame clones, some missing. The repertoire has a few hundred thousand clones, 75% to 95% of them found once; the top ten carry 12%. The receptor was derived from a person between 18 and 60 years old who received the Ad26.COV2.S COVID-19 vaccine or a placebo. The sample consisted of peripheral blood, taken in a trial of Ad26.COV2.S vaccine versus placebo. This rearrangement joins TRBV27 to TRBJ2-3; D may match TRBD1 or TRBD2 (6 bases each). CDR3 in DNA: TGTGCCAGCAGTTTATTGGGGGGCGTTACGCAGTATTTT. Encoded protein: CASSLLGGVTQYF.